Below, 28 T cell receptor beta chains from the same sample are listed, as sequenced in a study of T cells in Graves' hyperthyroidism and ophthalmopathy. Regions amplified from RNA transcripts were the TCR beta CDR3 regions. In the first-round RT-PCR of the TCR CDR3, the HTBI primer set was used. MiXCR, applied by TCRdb to the multiplex PCR reads, yields one record per CDR3 protein. The sample has 640,000 or so distinct CDR3 sequences; 12% to 15% are singletons. Sequencing used blood. All receptors derive from a young woman with Graves' ophthalmopathy.

This clonotype was counted ten times or more. The rearrangement links TRBV6-2 or TRBV6-3 to TRBJ2-7; D is ambiguous. Trimming removed 7 bases at V and 5 bases at J, with 12 bases between. Per germline, CDR1 MNHEY and CDR2 SVGEGT. The CDR3 covers 12 residues. This chain's CDR3 is CASTPRTHEQYF. CDR3 DNA: TGTGCCAGCACCCCCCGGACCCACGAGCAGTACTTC.

This clonotype came up many times. The chain links TRBV27 to TRBJ1-5; 9 nucleotides line up with TRBD1. CDR1 is MNHEY and CDR2 is SMNVEV in the germline V gene (reference sequence). The length of the CDR3 is 14 residues. J lost 6 bases, V lost 1 base, and 1 base had no gene match. The CDR3 coding sequence is TGTGCCAGCAGTTTATTGGGACAGGGTCAGCCCCAGCATTTT. This sequence encodes CASSLLGQGQPQHF.

At least ten counts were recorded for this clonotype. The V and J genes are TRBV9 and TRBJ1-1; D ambiguous. This CDR3 is 14 amino acids long. The germline V and J ends were trimmed by 3 bases and 1 base, with 10 bases remaining between them. CDR1 and CDR2 (germline): SGDLS, YYNGEE. The CDR3 region is CASSAGTTNTEAFF. The CDR3, as DNA: TGTGCCAGCAGCGCGGGAACGACGAACACTGAAGCTTTCTTT.

In its sample, this clonotype was seen a few times. The V call is TRBV19, the J call TRBJ2-7, with unresolved D. CDR1 is LNHDA and CDR2 is SQIVND in the germline V gene (reference sequence). Deletions cut 7 bases from V and 1 base from J, with 17 bases between. The CDR3 runs to 15 residues. Written as DNA, the CDR3 is TGTGCCAGTAAGGAGTTTTATTCTATATCCTACGAGCAGTACTTC. Its translation: CASKEFYSISYEQYF.

This clonotype came up many times. V and J are TRBV7-2 and TRBJ2-5; 7 bases align to TRBD2. The CDR3 runs to 15 residues. Germline-derived CDR1 and CDR2 are SGHTA and FQGNSA. After removal of 3 bases from V and 4 bases from J, the junction contained 8 bases not matched to a gene. The CDR3 loop reads CASSFSVGGGETQYF. In DNA form, the CDR3 reads TGTGCCAGCAGCTTCTCCGTGGGGGGGGGAGAGACCCAGTACTTC.

There are a few counts of this clonotype. This sequence joins TRBV6-1 and TRBJ1-6; TRBD1 is a possible D gene (5 bases). This CDR3 has 15 residues. Germline values: CDR1 MNHNS, CDR2 SASEGT. V shed 7 bases and J shed 8 bases, with 18 bases lying between them. The CDR3 sequence is CASTPLRGGDSPLHF. CDR3 DNA: TGTGCCAGCACCCCCCTTCGGGGGGGGGATTCACCCCTCCACTTT.

Ten or more counts support this clonotype. V gene TRBV18 combines with J gene TRBJ1-4; 7 nucleotides line up with TRBD1. This CDR3 spans 13 amino acids. Germline CDR1 reads KGHSH; CDR2 reads LQKENI. Germline trimming cut 4 bases from V and 6 bases from J; bases unmatched to any gene: 2. CDR3 residues: CASSQGADEKLFF. DNA of the CDR3: TGTGCCAGCTCACAGGGGGCGGATGAAAAACTGTTTTTT.

The table lists this clonotype with many counts. The gene calls are TRBV28 and TRBJ1-5; D not certain. Germline assignment: CDR1 MDHEN and CDR2 SYDVKM. V was pared by 5 bases and J by 2 bases, with 10 bases between. The CDR3 is made up of 14 amino acids. The CDR3 reads CASSRSLGNQPQHF. The CDR3 nucleotides are TGTGCCAGCAGTCGCAGTTTAGGCAATCAGCCCCAGCATTTT.

This clonotype was detected many times. The chain has TRBV18 and TRBJ2-1, with TRBD2 identical over 12 bases. CDR1 KGHSH and CDR2 LQKENI come from the germline V gene. V shed 3 bases and J 9 bases; nucleotides not matched to a gene: 9. The CDR3 spans 16 residues. The CDR3 loop is CASSPRGLAGSGEQFF. Here the CDR3 DNA reads TGTGCCAGCTCACCCCGGGGACTAGCGGGTTCCGGTGAGCAGTTCTTC.

This clonotype has a handful of counts. CDR3 coding DNA: TGCGCCAGCAGCTCCGCTGGGGGGCGCAAAGGTGAAGCTTTCTTT. Protein product: CASSSAGGRKGEAFF. The J gene is TRBJ1-1, the V gene TRBV4-1; possible D gene TRBD1, 6 bases. CDR3 size: 15 residues. From germline, CDR1 is MGHRA and CDR2 YSYEKL. The ends were cut back, 5 bases at V and 7 bases at J, with 20 bases in the middle.

This clonotype was counted many times. The gene calls are TRBV2 and TRBJ2-7; 10 positions match TRBD2. The CDR3 covers 13 residues. The ends lost 10 bases at V and 2 bases at J; junction bases unmatched: 5. Germline V gene lookup returns CDR1 SNHLY and CDR2 FYNNEI. Here the CDR3 reads CATGLAVTYEQYF. The DNA of the CDR3 is TGTGCCACTGGACTAGCGGTAACCTACGAGCAGTACTTC.

This clonotype has at least ten counts. The chain recombines TRBV29-1 with TRBJ1-4; D possibly corresponds to TRBD1 (6 bases). Germline V gene data show CDR1 as SQVTM and CDR2 as ANQGSEA. The CDR3 runs to 11 residues. The V end was cut by 3 bases, the J end by 11 bases, with 10 bases between. This CDR3 reads CSVETGGKLFF. The CDR3 DNA reads as TGCAGCGTTGAGACAGGAGGGAAACTGTTTTTT.

J is TRBJ2-1 and V is TRBV6-1; no clear D. V was pared by 1 base and J by 8 bases, with 6 bases between. The CDR3 loop spans 12 amino acids. Germline assignment: CDR1 MNHNS and CDR2 SASEGT. The CDR3 region is CASSEVGYEQFF. The CDR3 coding sequence is TGTGCCAGCAGTGAAGTAGGGTATGAGCAGTTCTTC.

The chain carries TRBV29-1 and TRBJ2-1; D is perhaps TRBD2 (6 bases). There are 12 residues in the CDR3. The germline V gene encodes CDR1 SQVTM and CDR2 ANQGSEA. V was pared by 3 bases and J by 8 bases, with 11 bases between. DNA for the CDR3: TGCAGCGTTGAGGTCGGAGGGGATGAGCAGTTCTTC. Translating it yields CSVEVGGDEQFF.

There are a few counts of this clonotype. A read error may explain this, as a much larger clone is one base away. The rearrangement joins TRBV18 to TRBJ2-7; D ambiguous. Germline CDR1 is KGHSH and CDR2 is LQKENI. The CDR3 contains 13 residues. The CDR3: CASSPRSIYEQCF. The CDR3 coding sequence is TGTGCCAGCTCACCACGTTCTATCTACGAGCAGTGCTTC.

The sample holds many counts of this clonotype. The chain joins TRBV12-3 or TRBV12-4 to TRBJ1-5; D not certain. V lost 3 bases to trimming and J lost 0 bases, with 3 bases between them. The CDR3 contains 13 residues. CDR3 in amino acids: CASSFNSNQPQHF. CDR3 DNA sequence: TGTGCCAGCAGTTTCAATAGCAATCAGCCCCAGCATTTT.

The rearrangement joins TRBV7-9 to TRBJ2-3; the D call may be TRBD1 or TRBD2 (6 bases each). The CDR3 has 12 amino acids. Looked up from germline, CDR1 is SEHNR and CDR2 is FQNEAQ (reference sequence). V shed 5 bases and J shed 11 bases, with 14 bases lying between them. The CDR3 reads CASSHRQEGQYF. As DNA, the CDR3 is TGTGCCAGCAGCCACAGACAGGAGGGGCAGTATTTT.

This clonotype was seen many times. This sequence joins TRBV7-3 and TRBJ1-6; 10 bases line up with TRBD1. The CDR3 has 17 amino acids. The V gene's germline CDR1 is SGHTA and CDR2 FQGTGA. V shed 3 bases and J 7 bases; nucleotides not matched to a gene: 9. Here the CDR3 reads CASSLRPPGQGNSPLHF. The DNA of the CDR3 is TGTGCCAGCAGCTTGAGGCCTCCGGGACAGGGGAATTCACCCCTCCACTTT.

This clonotype was observed many times. This chain links TRBV12-3 or TRBV12-4 with TRBJ2-1; D unresolved. The V and J ends lost 3 bases and 0 bases respectively, with 18 bases between them. This CDR3 is 18 amino acids long. The CDR3 loop is CASSFMALDRASYNEQFF. The CDR3, as DNA: TGTGCCAGCAGTTTTATGGCCCTCGACCGGGCCTCCTACAATGAGCAGTTCTTC.

Comments on this clonotype: This may come from a read error, since a much larger clone is one base off. The chain uses TRBV9 and TRBJ2-7, with TRBD2 identical over 9 bases. Germline V gene data show CDR1 as SGDLS and CDR2 as YYNGEE. This CDR3 is built from 17 residues. V lost 0 bases to trimming and J lost 2 bases; unmatched junction nucleotides: 9. The CDR3 reads CASSVGSGGSPTYEQYF. CDR3 nucleotide sequence: TGTGCCAGCAGCGTAGGGAGCGGGGGGTCTCCCACCTACGAGCAGTACTTC. The full variable domain, completed using reference TRBV9 and TRBJ2-7, is DSGVTQTPKHLITATGQRVTLRCSPRSGDLSVYWYQQSLDQGLQFLIQYYNGEERAKGNILERFSAQQFPDLHSELNLSSLELGDSALYFCASSVGSGGSPTYEQYFGPGTRLTVT.

The V gene is TRBV7-6, the J gene TRBJ2-3; a weak D match, TRBD2 (6 bases). V was cut by 1 base and J by 5 bases, with 16 bases left in between. Per the germline V gene, CDR1 is SGHVS and CDR2 is FNYEAQ. CDR3 size: 16 residues. The CDR3 loop is CASSLDPGDILDTQYF. The CDR3 DNA is TGTGCCAGCAGCTTAGATCCGGGAGACATCCTAGATACGCAGTATTTT.

This clonotype came up many times. The gene calls are TRBV30 and TRBJ2-7; 11 bases line up with TRBD1. Germline V gives CDR1 GTSNPN, CDR2 SVGIG (reference sequence). This CDR3 comprises 14 residues. This CDR3 reads CAGATGTGGPEQYF. DNA of the CDR3: TGTGCGGGGGCGACCGGGACAGGGGGGCCCGAGCAGTACTTC.

At least ten counts were recorded for this clonotype. This chain links TRBV11-2 with TRBJ2-7, with TRBD1 matching 12 bases. V lost 4 bases and J lost 7; bases outside the gene matches: 8. This CDR3 spans 15 amino acids. In germline, CDR1 is SGHAT, CDR2 FQNNGV. Written as DNA, the CDR3 is TGTGCCAGCAGCTCTCCGGGACAGGGGGCGAGTGAGCAGTACTTC. This gives the protein CASSSPGQGASEQYF.

Many counts were recorded for this clonotype. The V and J genes are TRBV20-1 and TRBJ2-7, with D tentatively TRBD1 (6 bases). With 6 bases removed from V and 3 bases from J, the gap between germline ends came to 9 bases. Germline V lookup: CDR1 DFQATT, CDR2 SNEGSKA (reference sequence). This CDR3 comprises 11 residues. In DNA form, the CDR3 reads TGCAGTGCGGGACAAAACTACGAGCAGTACTTC. Translated, it gives CSAGQNYEQYF.

The sample holds many counts of this clonotype. This chain connects TRBV28 to TRBJ2-3; 12 bases agree with TRBD2. CDR1 MDHEN and CDR2 SYDVKM come from the germline V gene. V shed 6 bases, J shed 3 bases, and the junction held 13 bases outside the gene matches. The CDR3 covers 18 residues. In DNA form, the CDR3 reads TGTGCCAGCAGCACCATAAACCGACTAGCGGGAGCGACAGATACGCAGTATTTT. Protein product: CASSTINRLAGATDTQYF.

This clonotype was seen ten or more times. The V and J genes are TRBV7-3 and TRBJ2-7; the match to TRBD2 covers 9 bases. CDR3 length: 15 residues. Germline trimming cut 2 bases from V and 3 bases from J; bases unmatched to any gene: 5. Germline-derived CDR1 and CDR2 are SGHTA and FQGTGA. The chain's CDR3 is CASSLGAGGVYEQYF. DNA for the CDR3: TGTGCCAGCAGCTTAGGCGCGGGAGGGGTCTACGAGCAGTACTTC.

This chain joins TRBV28 and TRBJ2-2; D not certain. Germline values: CDR1 MDHEN, CDR2 SYDVKM. The CDR3 contains 14 residues. V shed 2 bases and J shed 1 base, with 5 bases lying between them. CDR3 protein: CASSLTKNTGELFF. The CDR3 DNA follows: TGTGCCAGCAGTTTAACTAAGAACACCGGGGAGCTGTTTTTT.

This clonotype was counted only a few times. V gene TRBV6-1 combines with J gene TRBJ2-6; the D is unclear. Between the trimmed V and J ends, which lost 5 bases and 0 bases, there was a span of 11 bases. CDR3 length: 16 residues. Germline values: CDR1 MNHNS, CDR2 SASEGT. Written as DNA, the CDR3 is TGTGCCAGCAGTTTCCAAGTCGCCTCTGGGGCCAACGTCCTGACTTTC. Its protein product is CASSFQVASGANVLTF.